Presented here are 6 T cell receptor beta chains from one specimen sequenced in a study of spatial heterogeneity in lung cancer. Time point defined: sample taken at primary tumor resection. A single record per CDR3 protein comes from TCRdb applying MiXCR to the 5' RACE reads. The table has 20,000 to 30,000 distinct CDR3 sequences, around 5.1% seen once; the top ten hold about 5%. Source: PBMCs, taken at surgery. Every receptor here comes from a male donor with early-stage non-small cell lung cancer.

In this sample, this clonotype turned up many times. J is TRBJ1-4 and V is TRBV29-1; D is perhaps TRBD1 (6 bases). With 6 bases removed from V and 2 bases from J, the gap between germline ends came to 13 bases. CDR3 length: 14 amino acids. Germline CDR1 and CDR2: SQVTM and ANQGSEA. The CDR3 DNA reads TGCAGCGTATCAAACAGGGCCACTAATGAAAAACTGTTTTTT. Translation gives CSVSNRATNEKLFF.

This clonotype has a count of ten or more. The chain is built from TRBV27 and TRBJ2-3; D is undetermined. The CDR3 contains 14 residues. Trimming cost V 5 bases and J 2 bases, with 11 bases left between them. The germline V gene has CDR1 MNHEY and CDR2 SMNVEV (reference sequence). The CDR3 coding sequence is TGTGCCAGCAGTCCGCCCTATTCCACAGATACGCAGTATTTT. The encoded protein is CASSPPYSTDTQYF.

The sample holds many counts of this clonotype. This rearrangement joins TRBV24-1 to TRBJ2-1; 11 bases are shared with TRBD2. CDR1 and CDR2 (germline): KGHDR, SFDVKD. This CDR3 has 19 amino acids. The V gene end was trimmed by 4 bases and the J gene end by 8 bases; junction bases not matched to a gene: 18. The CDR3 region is CATSDLAATSGRSIHEQFF. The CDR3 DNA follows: TGTGCCACCAGTGACCTTGCAGCTACTAGCGGGAGAAGTATCCATGAGCAGTTCTTC.

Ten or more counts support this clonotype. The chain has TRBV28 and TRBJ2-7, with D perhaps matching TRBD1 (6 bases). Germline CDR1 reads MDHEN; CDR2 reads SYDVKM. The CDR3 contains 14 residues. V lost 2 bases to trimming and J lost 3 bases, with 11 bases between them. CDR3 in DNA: TGTGCCAGCAGTTTACAGGGGTACCGCTACGAGCAGTACTTC. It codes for CASSLQGYRYEQYF.

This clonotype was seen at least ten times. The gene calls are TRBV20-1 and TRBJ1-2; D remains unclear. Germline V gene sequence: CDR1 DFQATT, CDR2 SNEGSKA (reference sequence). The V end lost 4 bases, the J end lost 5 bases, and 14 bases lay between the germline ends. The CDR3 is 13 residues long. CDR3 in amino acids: CSATNYSSYGYTF. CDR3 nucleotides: TGCAGTGCTACTAACTATTCAAGTTATGGCTACACCTTC.

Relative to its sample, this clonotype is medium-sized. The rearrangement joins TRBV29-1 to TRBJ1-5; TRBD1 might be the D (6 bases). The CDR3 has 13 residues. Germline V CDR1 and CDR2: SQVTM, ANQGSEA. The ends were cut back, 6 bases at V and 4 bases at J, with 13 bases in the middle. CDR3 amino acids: CSVQGGANQPQHF. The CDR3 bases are TGCAGCGTACAGGGCGGTGCGAATCAGCCCCAGCATTTT.